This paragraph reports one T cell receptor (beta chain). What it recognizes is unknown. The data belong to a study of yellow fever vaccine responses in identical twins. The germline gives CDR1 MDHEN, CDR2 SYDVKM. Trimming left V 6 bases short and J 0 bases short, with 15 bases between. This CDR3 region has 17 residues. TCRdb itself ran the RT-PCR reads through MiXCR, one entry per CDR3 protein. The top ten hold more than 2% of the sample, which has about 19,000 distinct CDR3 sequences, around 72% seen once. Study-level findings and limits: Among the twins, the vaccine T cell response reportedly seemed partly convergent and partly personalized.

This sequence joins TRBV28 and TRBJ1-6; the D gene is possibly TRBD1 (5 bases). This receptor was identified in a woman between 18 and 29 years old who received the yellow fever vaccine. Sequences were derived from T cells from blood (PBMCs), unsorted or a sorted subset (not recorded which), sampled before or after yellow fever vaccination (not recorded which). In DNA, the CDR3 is TGTGCCAGCAGGGGCCTTCGGGGGAACTCCTATAATTCACCCCTCCACTTT. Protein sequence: CASRGLRGNSYNSPLHF.